This entry lists 9 T cell receptor beta chains sequenced from one sample in a study of neurological immune-mediated disorders. Time point in this sample: longitudinal time-point 1 (baseline). Each CDR3 protein gets one entry after TCRdb re-called the 5' RACE reads with MiXCR. This table has tens of thousands of distinct CDR3 sequences, 10% appearing once. The sequencing sample was made of PBMCs. The receptors stem from a woman in her thirties or forties in good health.

This clonotype was recorded many times. The CDR3 loop is CASSLVTAGLGDEQYF. CDR3 in DNA: TGTGCCAGCAGCTTAGTAACAGCGGGTTTGGGGGACGAGCAGTACTTC. This chain connects TRBV7-2 to TRBJ2-7; possibly TRBD2 for D (6 bases). Trimming shortened V by 1 base and J by 5 bases, and 18 bases separated the two germline ends. The CDR3 is 16 amino acids. CDR1 and CDR2 from the germline V gene are SGHTA and FQGNSA. Using reference TRBV7-2 and TRBJ2-7 for the parts outside the CDR3, the full variable domain is GAGVSQSPSNKVTEKGKDVELRCDPISGHTALYWYRQSLGQGLEFLIYFQGNSAPDKSGLPSDRFSAERTGGSVSTLTIQRTQQEDSAVYLCASSLVTAGLGDEQYFGPGTRLTVT.

Many counts were recorded for this clonotype. The CDR3 loop is CASSPGSQETQYF. The DNA for the CDR3 is TGCGCCAGCAGCCCGGGGTCTCAAGAGACCCAGTACTTC. The V and J genes are TRBV5-1 and TRBJ2-5, with D perhaps matching TRBD2 (5 bases). The CDR3 contains 13 residues. Trimming cost V 4 bases and J 2 bases, with 9 bases left between them. Germline lookup yields CDR1 SGHRS and CDR2 YFSETQ.

This clonotype was counted at least ten times. The rearrangement joins TRBV27 to TRBJ2-5; a possible D gene is TRBD1 (6 bases). Germline lookup yields CDR1 MNHEY and CDR2 SMNVEV (reference sequence). The CDR3 runs to 13 residues. V lost 8 bases and J 4 bases, leaving 14 bases between the germline ends. The CDR3 DNA reads as TGTGCCAGCCGAAGGGACAAGCGAGAGACCCAGTACTTC. Its protein is CASRRDKRETQYF.

The table lists this clonotype with many counts. V usage is TRBV18 and J usage is TRBJ2-3; D is uncertain. The V end lost 2 bases, the J end lost 4 bases, and 7 bases lay between the germline ends. CDR3 length equals 13 residues. The germline CDR1 and CDR2 sequences are KGHSH and LQKENI. This CDR3 is CASSPAGADTQYF. DNA for the CDR3: TGTGCCAGCTCACCAGCCGGCGCAGATACGCAGTATTTT. Complete variable domain (other parts from reference TRBV18 and TRBJ2-3): NAGVMQNPRHLVRRRGQEARLRCSPMKGHSHVYWYRQLPEEGLKFMVYLQKENIIDESGMPKERFSAEFPKEGPSILRIQQVVRGDSAAYFCASSPAGADTQYFGPGTRLTVL.

This clonotype was detected many times. The V and J genes are TRBV20-1 and TRBJ1-2, with D possibly TRBD1 on 6 matching bases. The CDR3 is 14 amino acids. Germline values: CDR1 DFQATT, CDR2 SNEGSKA (reference sequence). V was pared by 7 bases and J by 0 bases, with 15 bases between. The CDR3 nucleotides read TGCAGTGGGTACAGGGCGGGAGCTAACTATGGCTACACCTTC. Protein: CSGYRAGANYGYTF.

In its sample, this clonotype was seen many times. The CDR3 DNA is TGTGCCAGCAGCCAAGATTACGGGCCGGGGCAGCCCCAGCATTTT. Translating gives CASSQDYGPGQPQHF. The chain uses TRBV3-1 and TRBJ1-5; D is uncertain. With 0 bases removed from V and 7 bases from J, the gap between germline ends came to 13 bases. The CDR3 runs to 15 residues. Germline CDR1 and CDR2: LGHDT and YNNKEL (reference sequence).

Ten or more counts support this clonotype. The V and J genes are TRBV7-2 and TRBJ2-5; 10 bases fit TRBD2. V was pared by 3 bases and J by 3 bases, with 4 bases of the junction left unmatched. Germline V gives CDR1 SGHTA, CDR2 FQGNSA. This CDR3 is built from 15 residues. Here the CDR3 DNA reads TGTGCCAGCAGCTTGACTAGCGGGTCAAAAGAGACCCAGTACTTC. As protein: CASSLTSGSKETQYF.

This chain connects TRBV27 to TRBJ1-6; D call uncertain. Germline lookup yields CDR1 MNHEY and CDR2 SMNVEV (reference sequence). The CDR3 has 13 amino acids. V was cut by 0 bases and J by 9 bases, with 6 bases left in between. The CDR3 DNA follows: TGTGCCAGCAGTTTATCGTCGGGTTCACCCCTCCACTTT. It codes for CASSLSSGSPLHF.

The chain links TRBV6-2 or TRBV6-3 to TRBJ1-1; 7 bases align to TRBD1. This CDR3 contains 14 residues. V lost 5 bases and J lost 5; bases outside the gene matches: 8. Germline V gives CDR1 MNHEY, CDR2 SVGEGT. The CDR3: CASSDLLDRTEAFF. CDR3 bases: TGTGCCAGCAGTGACCTCTTGGACAGGACTGAAGCTTTCTTT.